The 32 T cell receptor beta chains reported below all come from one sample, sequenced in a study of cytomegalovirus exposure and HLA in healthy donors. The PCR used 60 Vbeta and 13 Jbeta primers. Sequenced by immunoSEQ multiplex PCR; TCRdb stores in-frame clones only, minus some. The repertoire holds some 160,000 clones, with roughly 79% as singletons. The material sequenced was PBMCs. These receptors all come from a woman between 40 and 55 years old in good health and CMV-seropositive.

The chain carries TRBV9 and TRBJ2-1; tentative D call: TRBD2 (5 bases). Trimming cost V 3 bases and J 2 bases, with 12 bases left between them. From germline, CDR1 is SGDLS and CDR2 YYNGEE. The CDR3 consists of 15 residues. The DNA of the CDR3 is TGTGCCAGCAGCGCCCGGGAAAAAACCTACAATGAGCAGTTCTTC. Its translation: CASSAREKTYNEQFF. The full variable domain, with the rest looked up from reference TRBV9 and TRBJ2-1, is DSGVTQTPKHLITATGQRVTLRCSPRSGDLSVYWYQQSLDQGLQFLIQYYNGEERAKGNILERFSAQQFPDLHSELNLSSLELGDSALYFCASSAREKTYNEQFFGPGTRLTVL.

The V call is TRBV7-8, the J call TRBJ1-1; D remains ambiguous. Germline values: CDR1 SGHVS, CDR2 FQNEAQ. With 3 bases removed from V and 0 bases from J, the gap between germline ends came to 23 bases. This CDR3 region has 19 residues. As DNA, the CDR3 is TGTGCCAGCAGCTTGGTCAGTTTGAGAACAGAGAGCATGAACACTGAAGCTTTCTTT. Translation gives CASSLVSLRTESMNTEAFF.

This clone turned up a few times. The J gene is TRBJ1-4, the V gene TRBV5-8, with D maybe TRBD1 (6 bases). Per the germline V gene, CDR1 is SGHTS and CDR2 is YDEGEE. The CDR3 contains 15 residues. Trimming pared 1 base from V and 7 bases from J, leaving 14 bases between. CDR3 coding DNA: TGTGCCAGCAGCTTGTCGACAGGTCGGGTTGAAAAACTGTTTTTT. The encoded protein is CASSLSTGRVEKLFF.

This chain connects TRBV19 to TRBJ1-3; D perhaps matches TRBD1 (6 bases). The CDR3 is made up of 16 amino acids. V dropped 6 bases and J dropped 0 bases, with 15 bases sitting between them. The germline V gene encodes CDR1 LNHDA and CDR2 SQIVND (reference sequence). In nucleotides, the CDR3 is TGTGCCAGTAGCATCACGCGACAGGTCTCTGGAAACACCATATATTTT. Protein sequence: CASSITRQVSGNTIYF. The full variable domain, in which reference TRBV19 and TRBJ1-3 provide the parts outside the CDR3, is DGGITQSPKYLFRKEGQNVTLSCEQNLNHDAMYWYRQDPGQGLRLIYYSQIVNDFQKGDIAEGYSVSREKKESFPLTVTSAQKNPTAFYLCASSITRQVSGNTIYFGEGSWLTVV.

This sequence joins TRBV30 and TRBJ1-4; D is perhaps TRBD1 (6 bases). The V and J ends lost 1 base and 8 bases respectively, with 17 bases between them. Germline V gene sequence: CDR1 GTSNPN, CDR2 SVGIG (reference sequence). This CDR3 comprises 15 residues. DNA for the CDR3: TGTGCCTGGAGTGCCGGGGGGGCCTCTTGGGAAAAACTGTTTTTT. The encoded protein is CAWSAGGASWEKLFF.

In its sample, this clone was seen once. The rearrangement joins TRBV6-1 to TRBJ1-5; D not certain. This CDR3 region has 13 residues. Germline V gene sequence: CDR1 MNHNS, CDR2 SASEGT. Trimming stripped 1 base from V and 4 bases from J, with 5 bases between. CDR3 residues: CASSEGTNQPQHF. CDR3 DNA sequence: TGTGCCAGCAGTGAAGGGACTAATCAGCCCCAGCATTTT.

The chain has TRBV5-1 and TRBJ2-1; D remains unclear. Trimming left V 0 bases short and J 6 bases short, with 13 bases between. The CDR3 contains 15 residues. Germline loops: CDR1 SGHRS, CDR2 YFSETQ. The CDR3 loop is CASSLGGVQSNEQFF. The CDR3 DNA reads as TGCGCCAGCAGCTTGGGTGGAGTTCAAAGCAATGAGCAGTTCTTC.

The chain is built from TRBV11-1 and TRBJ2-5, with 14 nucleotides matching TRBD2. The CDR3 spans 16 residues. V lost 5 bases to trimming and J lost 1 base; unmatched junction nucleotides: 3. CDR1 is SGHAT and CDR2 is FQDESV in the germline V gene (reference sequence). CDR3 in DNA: TGTGCCAGCAGCGTCGGACTAGCGGGGGGCCAAGAGACCCAGTACTTC. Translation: CASSVGLAGGQETQYF.

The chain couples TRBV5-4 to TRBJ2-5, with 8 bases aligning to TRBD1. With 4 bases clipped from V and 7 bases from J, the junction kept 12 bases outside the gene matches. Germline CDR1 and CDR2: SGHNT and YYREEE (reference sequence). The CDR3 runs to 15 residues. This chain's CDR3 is CASSTDRAEGVTQYF. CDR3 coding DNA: TGTGCCAGCAGCACGGACAGGGCGGAAGGGGTGACCCAGTACTTC. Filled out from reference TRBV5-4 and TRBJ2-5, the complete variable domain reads ETGVTQSPTHLIKTRGQQVTLRCSSQSGHNTVSWYQQALGQGPQFIFQYYREEENGRGNFPPRFSGLQFPNYSSELNVNALELDDSALYLCASSTDRAEGVTQYFGPGTRLLVL.

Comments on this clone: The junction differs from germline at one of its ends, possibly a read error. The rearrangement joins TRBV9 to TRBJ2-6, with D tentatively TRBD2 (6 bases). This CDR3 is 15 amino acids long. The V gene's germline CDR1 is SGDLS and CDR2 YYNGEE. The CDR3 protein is CASSVEGTGANGLTF. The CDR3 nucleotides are TGTGCCAGCAGCGTAGAAGGGACTGGGGCCAACGGCCTGACTTTC.

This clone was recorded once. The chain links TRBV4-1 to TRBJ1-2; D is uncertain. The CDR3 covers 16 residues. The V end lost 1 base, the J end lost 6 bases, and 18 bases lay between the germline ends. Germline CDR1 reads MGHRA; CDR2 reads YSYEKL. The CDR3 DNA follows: TGCGCCAGCAGCCAAGGAGGTGGTGAGGTAAAGGATGGCTACACCTTC. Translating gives CASSQGGGEVKDGYTF.

CDR3 sequence reads: CASSRAGNYGYTF. CDR3 in DNA: TGTGCCAGCAGCCGAGCGGGGAACTATGGCTACACCTTC. The rearrangement uses TRBV27 and TRBJ1-2; D is uncertain. V lost 6 bases and J 2 bases, leaving 10 bases between the germline ends. CDR1 is MNHEY and CDR2 is SMNVEV in the germline V gene (reference sequence). This CDR3 spans 13 amino acids.

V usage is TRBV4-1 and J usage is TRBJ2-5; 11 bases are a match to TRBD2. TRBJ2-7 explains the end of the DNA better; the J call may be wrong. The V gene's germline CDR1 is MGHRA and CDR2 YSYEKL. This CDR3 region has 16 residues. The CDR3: CASSSRTSGGSYEQYF. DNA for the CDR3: TGCGCCAGCAGCAGCCGAACTAGCGGGGGCTCCTACGAGCAGTACTTC.

The CDR3 sequence: CASSSGHSTEETQYF. In nucleotides, the CDR3 is TGCGCCAGCAGCTCGGGACACTCCACGGAGGAGACCCAGTACTTC. The genes are TRBV5-1 and TRBJ2-5, with D maybe TRBD1 (6 bases). V dropped 3 bases and J dropped 5 bases, with 17 bases sitting between them. The CDR3 extends over 15 amino acids. Germline values: CDR1 SGHRS, CDR2 YFSETQ.

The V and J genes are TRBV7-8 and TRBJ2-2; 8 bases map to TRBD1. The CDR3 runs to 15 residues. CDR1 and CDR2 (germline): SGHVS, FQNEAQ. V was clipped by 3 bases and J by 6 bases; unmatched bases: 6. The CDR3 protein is CASSFRTGWSGELFF. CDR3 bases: TGTGCCAGCAGCTTCCGGACAGGGTGGTCCGGGGAGCTGTTTTTT. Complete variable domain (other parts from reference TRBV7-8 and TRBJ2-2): GAGVSQSPRYKVAKRGQDVALRCDPISGHVSLFWYQQALGQGPEFLTYFQNEAQLDKSGLPSDRFFAERPEGSVSTLKIQRTQQEDSAVYLCASSFRTGWSGELFFGEGSRLTVL.

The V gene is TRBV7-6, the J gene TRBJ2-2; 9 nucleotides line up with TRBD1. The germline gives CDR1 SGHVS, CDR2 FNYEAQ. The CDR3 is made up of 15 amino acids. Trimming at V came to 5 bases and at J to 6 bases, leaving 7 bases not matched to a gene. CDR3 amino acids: CASSPWGTGSGELFF. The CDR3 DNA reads TGTGCCAGCAGCCCGTGGGGGACAGGGTCCGGGGAGCTGTTTTTT. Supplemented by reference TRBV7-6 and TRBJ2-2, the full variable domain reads GAGVSQSPRYKVTKRGQDVALRCDPISGHVSLYWYRQALGQGPEFLTYFNYEAQQDKSGLPNDRFSAERPEGSISTLTIQRTEQRDSAMYRCASSPWGTGSGELFFGEGSRLTVL.

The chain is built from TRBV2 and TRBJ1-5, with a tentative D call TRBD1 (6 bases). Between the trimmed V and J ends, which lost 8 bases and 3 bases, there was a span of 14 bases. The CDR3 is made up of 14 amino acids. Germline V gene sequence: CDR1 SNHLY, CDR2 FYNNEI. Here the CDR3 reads CASEKDRNNQPQHF. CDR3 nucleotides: TGTGCCAGCGAAAAGGACAGAAACAATCAGCCCCAGCATTTT.

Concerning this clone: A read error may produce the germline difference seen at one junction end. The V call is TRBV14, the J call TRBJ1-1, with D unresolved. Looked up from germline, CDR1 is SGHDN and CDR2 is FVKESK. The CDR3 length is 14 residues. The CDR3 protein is CASSQDVQNSEAFF. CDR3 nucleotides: TGTGCCAGCAGCCAAGATGTTCAGAACAGTGAAGCTTTCTTT. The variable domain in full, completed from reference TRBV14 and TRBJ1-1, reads EAGVTQFPSHSVIEKGQTVTLRCDPISGHDNLYWYRRVMGKEIKFLLHFVKESKQDESGMPNNRFLAERTGGTYSTLKVQPAELEDSGVYFCASSQDVQNSEAFFGQGTRLTVV.

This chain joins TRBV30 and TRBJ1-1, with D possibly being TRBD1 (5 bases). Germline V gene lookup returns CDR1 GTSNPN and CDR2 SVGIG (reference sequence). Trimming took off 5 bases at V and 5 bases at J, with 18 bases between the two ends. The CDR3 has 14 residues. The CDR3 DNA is TGTGCCTGGGGGGGGACCGGGTCTAGGACTGAAGCTTTCTTT. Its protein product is CAWGGTGSRTEAFF.

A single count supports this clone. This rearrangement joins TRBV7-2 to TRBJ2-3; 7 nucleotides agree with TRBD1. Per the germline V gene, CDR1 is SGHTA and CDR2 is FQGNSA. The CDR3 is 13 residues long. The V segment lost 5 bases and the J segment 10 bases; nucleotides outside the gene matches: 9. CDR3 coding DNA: TGTGCCAGCAGCGCCCAGACCGGGACAGCGCAGTATTTT. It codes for CASSAQTGTAQYF.

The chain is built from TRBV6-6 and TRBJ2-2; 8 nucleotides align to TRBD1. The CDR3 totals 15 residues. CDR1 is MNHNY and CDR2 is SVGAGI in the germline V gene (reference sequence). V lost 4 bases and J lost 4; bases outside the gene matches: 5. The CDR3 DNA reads TGTGCCAGCAGTTCCGGGACAGGCTTCACCGGGGAGCTGTTTTTT. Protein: CASSSGTGFTGELFF.

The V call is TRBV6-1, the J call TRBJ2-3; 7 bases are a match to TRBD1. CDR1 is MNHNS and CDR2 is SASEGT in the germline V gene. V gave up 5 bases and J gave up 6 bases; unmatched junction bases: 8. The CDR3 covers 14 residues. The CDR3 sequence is CASSKRGREDTQYF. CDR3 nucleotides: TGTGCCAGCAGTAAAAGGGGGCGTGAGGATACGCAGTATTTT.

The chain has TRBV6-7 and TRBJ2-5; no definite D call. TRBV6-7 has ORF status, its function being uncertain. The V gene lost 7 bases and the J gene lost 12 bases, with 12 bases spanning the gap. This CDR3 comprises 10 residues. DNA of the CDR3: TGTGCCAGCATTGACCCTCGGGAGTACTTC. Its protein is CASIDPREYF.

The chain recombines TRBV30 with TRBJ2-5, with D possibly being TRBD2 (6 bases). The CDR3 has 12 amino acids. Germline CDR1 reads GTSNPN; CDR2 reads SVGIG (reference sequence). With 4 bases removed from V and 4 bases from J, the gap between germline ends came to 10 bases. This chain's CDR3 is CAWNLGGETQYF. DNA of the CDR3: TGTGCCTGGAATCTGGGAGGAGAGACCCAGTACTTC.

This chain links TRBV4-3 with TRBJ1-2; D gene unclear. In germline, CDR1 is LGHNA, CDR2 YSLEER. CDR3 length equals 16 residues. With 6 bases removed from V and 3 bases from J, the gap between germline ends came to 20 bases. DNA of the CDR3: TGCGCCAGCAGGCGGCCTTCCGGCGAGTGGGACTATGGCTACACCTTC. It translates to CASRRPSGEWDYGYTF.

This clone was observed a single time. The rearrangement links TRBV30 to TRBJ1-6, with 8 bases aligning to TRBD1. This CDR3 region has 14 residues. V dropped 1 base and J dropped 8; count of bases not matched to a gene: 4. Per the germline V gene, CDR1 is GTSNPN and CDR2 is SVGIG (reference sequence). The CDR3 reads CAWSGGQGYSPLHF. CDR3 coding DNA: TGTGCCTGGAGTGGTGGACAGGGTTATTCACCCCTCCACTTT.

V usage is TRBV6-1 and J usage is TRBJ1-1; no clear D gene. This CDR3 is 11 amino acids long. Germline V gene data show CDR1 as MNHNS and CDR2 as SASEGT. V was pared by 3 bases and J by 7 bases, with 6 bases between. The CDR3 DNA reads TGTGCCAGCAGTGACAGGCTTGAAGCTTTCTTT. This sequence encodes CASSDRLEAFF.

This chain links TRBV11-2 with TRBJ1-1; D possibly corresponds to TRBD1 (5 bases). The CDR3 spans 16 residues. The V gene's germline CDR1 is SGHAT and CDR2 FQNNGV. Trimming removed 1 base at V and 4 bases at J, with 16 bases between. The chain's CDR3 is CASSLGTPSNGTEAFF. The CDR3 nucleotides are TGTGCCAGCAGCTTAGGGACACCCTCTAACGGCACTGAAGCTTTCTTT.

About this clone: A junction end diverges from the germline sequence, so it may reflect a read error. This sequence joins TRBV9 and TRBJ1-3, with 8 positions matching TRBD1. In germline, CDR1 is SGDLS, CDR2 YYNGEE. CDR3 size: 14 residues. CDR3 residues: CASSVVDRGSTIYF. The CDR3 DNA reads TGTGCCAGCAGCGTAGTCGACAGGGGAAGCACCATATATTTT. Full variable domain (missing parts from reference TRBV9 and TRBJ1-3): DSGVTQTPKHLITATGQRVTLRCSPRSGDLSVYWYQQSLDQGLQFLIQYYNGEERAKGNILERFSAQQFPDLHSELNLSSLELGDSALYFCASSVVDRGSTIYFGEGSWLTVV.

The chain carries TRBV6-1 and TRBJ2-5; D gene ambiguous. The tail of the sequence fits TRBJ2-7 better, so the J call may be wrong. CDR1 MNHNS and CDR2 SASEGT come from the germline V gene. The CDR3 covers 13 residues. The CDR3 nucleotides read TGTGCCAGCAGTGAAGCTATACACTACGAGCAGTACTTC. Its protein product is CASSEAIHYEQYF.

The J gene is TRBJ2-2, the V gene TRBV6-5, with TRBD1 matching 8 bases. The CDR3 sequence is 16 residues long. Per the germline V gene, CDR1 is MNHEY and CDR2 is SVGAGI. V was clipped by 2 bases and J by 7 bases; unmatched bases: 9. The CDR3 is CASSYAGTGKGGELFF. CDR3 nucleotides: TGTGCCAGCAGTTACGCCGGGACAGGCAAGGGCGGGGAGCTGTTTTTT.

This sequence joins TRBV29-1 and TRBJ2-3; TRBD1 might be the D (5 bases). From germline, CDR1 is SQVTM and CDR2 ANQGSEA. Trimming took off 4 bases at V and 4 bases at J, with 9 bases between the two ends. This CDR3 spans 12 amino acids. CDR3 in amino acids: CSVGEGADTQYF. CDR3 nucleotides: TGCAGCGTTGGGGAAGGGGCAGATACGCAGTATTTT.